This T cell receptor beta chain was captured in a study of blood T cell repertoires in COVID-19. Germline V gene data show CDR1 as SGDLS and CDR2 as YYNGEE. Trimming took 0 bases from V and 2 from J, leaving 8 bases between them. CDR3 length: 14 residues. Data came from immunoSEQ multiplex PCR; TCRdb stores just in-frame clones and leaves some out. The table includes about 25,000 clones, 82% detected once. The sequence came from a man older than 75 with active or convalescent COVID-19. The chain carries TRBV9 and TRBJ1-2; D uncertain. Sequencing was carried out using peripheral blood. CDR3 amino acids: CASSVGQANYGYTF. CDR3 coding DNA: TGTGCCAGCAGCGTAGGTCAGGCAAACTATGGCTACACCTTC.